A single sample is the source of the 10 T cell receptor beta chains below, sequenced in a study of blood T cell repertoires in COVID-19. Data came from immunoSEQ multiplex PCR; TCRdb stores just in-frame clones and leaves some out. Of around 340,000 clones listed, around 86% are singletons. The source material was PBMCs or T cells enriched from blood (not recorded which). The origin of the receptors is a middle-aged woman with acute COVID-19.

This clone has ten or more counts. The V call is TRBV28, the J call TRBJ1-5; D not certain. The CDR3 is 17 residues long. V was pared by 3 bases and J by 1 base, with 16 bases between. Germline V gene lookup returns CDR1 MDHEN and CDR2 SYDVKM. The CDR3 DNA sequence: TGTGCCAGCAGTTTCCCTCCGCGGGTGAGGAGCAATCAGCCCCAGCATTTT. It is translated as CASSFPPRVRSNQPQHF.

This clone has just one count. The chain links TRBV9 to TRBJ1-1, with 9 bases fitting TRBD1. This CDR3 has 15 amino acids. The V gene end was trimmed by 4 bases and the J gene end by 4 bases; junction bases not matched to a gene: 8. Germline CDR1 is SGDLS and CDR2 is YYNGEE. CDR3 in amino acids: CASSTQGAAPTEAFF. CDR3 coding DNA: TGTGCCAGCAGCACACAGGGGGCGGCACCCACTGAAGCTTTCTTT.

V and J are TRBV4-2 and TRBJ2-1; the match to TRBD2 covers 9 bases. V gave up 4 bases and J gave up 6 bases; unmatched junction bases: 13. Germline V CDR1 and CDR2: LGHNA, YNFKEQ. The CDR3 spans 17 residues. This CDR3 reads CASSPNPGTSRSNEQFF. CDR3 coding DNA: TGTGCCAGCAGCCCGAACCCTGGGACTAGCCGGTCCAATGAGCAGTTCTTC.

This chain links TRBV5-4 with TRBJ2-3, with TRBD2 matching over 9 bases. Germline V gene sequence: CDR1 SGHNT, CDR2 YYREEE (reference sequence). The CDR3 length is 15 residues. V gave up 0 bases and J gave up 3 bases; unmatched junction bases: 2. The CDR3 region is CASSLVLAGTDTQYF. The CDR3 DNA is TGTGCCAGCAGCTTGGTGCTAGCGGGGACAGATACGCAGTATTTT.

CDR3 amino acids: CASSSSTDTQYF. The DNA for the CDR3 is TGCGCCAGCAGCTCTAGCACAGATACGCAGTATTTT. The gene calls are TRBV5-1 and TRBJ2-3; D not resolved. V dropped 3 bases and J dropped 0 bases, with 2 bases sitting between them. The CDR3 is 12 amino acids. Germline V gives CDR1 SGHRS, CDR2 YFSETQ.

This chain uses TRBV28 with TRBJ2-7; the D gene is possibly TRBD2 (6 bases). The CDR3 runs 14 residues. Germline V gene sequence: CDR1 MDHEN, CDR2 SYDVKM. V was clipped by 2 bases and J by 5 bases, with 13 bases between them. The CDR3 sequence is CASSLTPAGNEQYF. CDR3 DNA: TGTGCCAGCAGTTTAACACCTGCGGGAAACGAGCAGTACTTC.

The chain links TRBV2 to TRBJ1-2; 9 bases match TRBD1. V gave up 9 bases and J gave up 8 bases; unmatched junction bases: 13. Germline V gives CDR1 SNHLY, CDR2 FYNNEI. CDR3 length: 14 residues. The CDR3 spells CASLTDRGTSGYTF. DNA for the CDR3: TGTGCCAGTTTAACGGACAGGGGAACGAGCGGCTACACCTTC.

This rearrangement joins TRBV9 to TRBJ2-6; possibly TRBD1 for D (6 bases). This CDR3 comprises 15 residues. Per germline, CDR1 SGDLS and CDR2 YYNGEE. With 2 bases removed from V and 2 bases from J, the gap between germline ends came to 8 bases. The CDR3 sequence: CASSVGGAGANVLTF. CDR3 nucleotide sequence: TGTGCCAGCAGCGTTGGGGGCGCTGGGGCCAACGTCCTGACTTTC.

This chain links TRBV6-5 with TRBJ1-1; D unclear. Germline assignment: CDR1 MNHEY and CDR2 SVGAGI. CDR3 size: 11 residues. Trimming left V 6 bases short and J 6 bases short, with 8 bases between. This CDR3 reads CASRRGAEAFF. CDR3 DNA sequence: TGTGCCAGCAGGAGAGGAGCTGAAGCTTTCTTT.

V and J are TRBV7-3 and TRBJ1-2; D might be TRBD1 (6 bases). The CDR3 extends over 14 amino acids. Trimming left V 0 bases short and J 8 bases short, with 13 bases between. The V gene's germline CDR1 is SGHTA and CDR2 FQGTGA. This chain's CDR3 is CASSLTRTVYGYTF. CDR3 coding DNA: TGTGCCAGCAGCTTAACTAGGACAGTCTACGGCTACACCTTC.